This T cell receptor (beta chain) was identified during a study of shared clonotypes between healthy human individuals. For this clone: Its antigen is undetermined.

General study points: Naive subsets, compared against memory subsets, generally had larger estimated richness values. In four donors, around 5% of naive CD4 clonotypes appeared in common. Apart from blood, nothing was sampled; tissue repertoires likely differ.

Deletions cut 3 bases from V and 5 bases from J, with 14 bases between. The V gene's germline CDR1 is LNHDA and CDR2 SQIVND (reference sequence). The CDR3 runs to 14 residues. Naive CD8 cells lacked CD45RO and underwent positive selection for CCR7, leaving out terminally differentiated effector memory CD45RA+ cells. Measured with immunoSEQ multiplex PCR; TCRdb has only the in-frame clones, and not every one. The sample carries about 610,000 clones, approximately 96% recorded once. The receptor's source is a woman aged 25 to 39 in good health. The sample consisted of naive CD8+ T cells sorted from blood. V is TRBV19 and J is TRBJ2-7, with D possibly TRBD2 on 6 matching bases. The CDR3 coding sequence is TGTGCCAGTAGTATCCGGGAGCCAGTCGACGAGCAGTACTTC. Its protein product is CASSIREPVDEQYF.